This entry concerns a single T cell receptor beta chain. The antigen remains undetermined. The PCR was carried out with 60 Vbeta primers and 13 Jbeta primers. Generated by immunoSEQ multiplex PCR, the TCRdb table keeps only in-frame clones and is missing some. The table shows a few hundred thousand clones, with 70% to 85% occurring only once. This entry is derived from a study of cytomegalovirus exposure and HLA in healthy donors. Study context: Samples from HLA-typed donors yielded about 85 million unique TCRs in an early data release. Broader study findings: The records held CMV serostatus as the only immune exposure information.

These donors counted as nominally healthy when sampled, but unrecorded immune exposures were likely. Germline CDR1 reads MNHNY; CDR2 reads SVGAGI (reference sequence). Trimming cost V 0 bases and J 5 bases, with 10 bases left between them. This CDR3 comprises 14 residues. The receptor comes from a woman between 40 and 55 years old in good health and CMV-seronegative. The chain recombines TRBV6-6 with TRBJ2-5; the D gene is possibly TRBD2 (5 bases). The source material was PBMCs. This CDR3 reads CASSYSGSLETQYF. The CDR3 nucleotides read TGTGCCAGCAGTTACTCAGGGAGCCTGGAGACCCAGTACTTC.